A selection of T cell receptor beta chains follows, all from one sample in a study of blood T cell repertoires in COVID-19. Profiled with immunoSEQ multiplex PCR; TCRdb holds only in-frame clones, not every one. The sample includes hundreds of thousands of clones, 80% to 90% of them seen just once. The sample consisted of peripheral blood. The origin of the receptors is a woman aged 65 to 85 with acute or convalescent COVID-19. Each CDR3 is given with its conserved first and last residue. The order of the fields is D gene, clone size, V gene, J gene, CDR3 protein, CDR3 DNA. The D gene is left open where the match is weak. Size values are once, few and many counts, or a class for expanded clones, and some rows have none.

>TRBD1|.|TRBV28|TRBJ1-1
CASSRPGTGADTEAFF
TGTGCCAGCAGTCGTCCCGGGACAGGGGCGGACACTGAAGCTTTCTTT
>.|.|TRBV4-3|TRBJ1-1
CASSQDRGSATEAFF
TGCGCCAGCAGCCAGGATAGGGGGAGCGCCACTGAAGCTTTCTTT
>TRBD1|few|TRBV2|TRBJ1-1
CASSGQGNTEAFF
TGTGCCAGCAGCGGACAGGGGAACACTGAAGCTTTCTTT
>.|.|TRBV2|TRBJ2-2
CASSFRGGGELFF
TGTGCCAGCAGTTTTCGAGGCGGCGGGGAGCTGTTTTTT
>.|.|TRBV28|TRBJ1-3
CASSPPEGQGNTIYF
TGTGCCAGCAGTCCACCGGAGGGGCAAGGAAACACCATATATTTT
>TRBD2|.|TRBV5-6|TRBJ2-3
CASSLRGGAGTQYF
TGTGCCAGCAGCTTGCGCGGGGGGGCCGGTACGCAGTATTTT
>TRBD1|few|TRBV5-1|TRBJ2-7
CASSLPLDRGDEQYF
TGCGCCAGCAGCTTGCCCCTGGACAGGGGCGACGAGCAGTACTTC
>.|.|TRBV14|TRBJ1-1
CASSPFPGTEAFF
TGTGCCAGCAGCCCCTTCCCGGGCACTGAAGCTTTCTTT
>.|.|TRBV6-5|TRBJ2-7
CASSFQGSGQYF
TGTGCCAGCAGTTTTCAGGGGAGCGGGCAGTACTTC
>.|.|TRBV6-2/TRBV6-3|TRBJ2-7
CASSYEPRYEQYF
TGTGCCAGCAGTTACGAACCCAGGTACGAGCAGTACTTC
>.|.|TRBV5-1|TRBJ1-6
CASKVGDSPLHF
TGCGCCAGCAAGGTAGGAGATTCACCCCTCCACTTT
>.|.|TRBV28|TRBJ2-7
CASTPAQAYEQYF
TGTGCCAGCACCCCAGCGCAAGCCTACGAGCAGTACTTC
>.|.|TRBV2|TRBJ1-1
CASSPGHPDTEAFF
TGTGCCAGCAGCCCGGGACACCCCGACACTGAAGCTTTCTTT
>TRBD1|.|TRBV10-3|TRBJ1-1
CAISEGGTGVTEAFF
TGTGCCATCAGTGAAGGGGGGACAGGGGTTACTGAAGCTTTCTTT
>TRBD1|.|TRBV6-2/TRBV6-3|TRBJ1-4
CASSRAGGISVEKLFF
TGTGCCAGCAGTCGGGCAGGGGGTATATCTGTTGAAAAACTGTTTTTT
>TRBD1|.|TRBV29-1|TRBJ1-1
CSVTGMVNTEAFF
TGCAGCGTGACAGGGATGGTGAACACTGAAGCTTTCTTT
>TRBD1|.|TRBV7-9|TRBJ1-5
CASSPGQLSNQPQHF
TGTGCCAGCAGCCCGGGACAGCTTAGCAATCAGCCCCAGCATTTT
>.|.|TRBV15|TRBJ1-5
CATSRDRNTGMGNQPQHF
TGTGCCACCAGCAGAGACCGAAATACAGGGATGGGCAATCAGCCCCAGCATTTT